This T cell receptor (beta chain) was profiled in a study of control samples from healthy donors and cancer patients. Germline CDR1 reads SGHNT; CDR2 reads YYREEE (reference sequence). The CDR3 sequence is 14 residues long. The ends were cut back, 0 bases at V and 7 bases at J, with 10 bases in the middle. Data came from immunoSEQ multiplex PCR; TCRdb stores just in-frame clones and leaves some out. The table lists more than 140,000 clones, roughly 94% of them singletons. This TCR was recovered from a man between 40 and 49 years old in good health. The material sequenced was blood. The rearrangement joins TRBV5-4 to TRBJ1-4, with D unclear. The CDR3 region is CASSLEMGGEKLFF. In DNA form, the CDR3 reads TGTGCCAGCAGCTTGGAGATGGGAGGTGAAAAACTGTTTTTT.